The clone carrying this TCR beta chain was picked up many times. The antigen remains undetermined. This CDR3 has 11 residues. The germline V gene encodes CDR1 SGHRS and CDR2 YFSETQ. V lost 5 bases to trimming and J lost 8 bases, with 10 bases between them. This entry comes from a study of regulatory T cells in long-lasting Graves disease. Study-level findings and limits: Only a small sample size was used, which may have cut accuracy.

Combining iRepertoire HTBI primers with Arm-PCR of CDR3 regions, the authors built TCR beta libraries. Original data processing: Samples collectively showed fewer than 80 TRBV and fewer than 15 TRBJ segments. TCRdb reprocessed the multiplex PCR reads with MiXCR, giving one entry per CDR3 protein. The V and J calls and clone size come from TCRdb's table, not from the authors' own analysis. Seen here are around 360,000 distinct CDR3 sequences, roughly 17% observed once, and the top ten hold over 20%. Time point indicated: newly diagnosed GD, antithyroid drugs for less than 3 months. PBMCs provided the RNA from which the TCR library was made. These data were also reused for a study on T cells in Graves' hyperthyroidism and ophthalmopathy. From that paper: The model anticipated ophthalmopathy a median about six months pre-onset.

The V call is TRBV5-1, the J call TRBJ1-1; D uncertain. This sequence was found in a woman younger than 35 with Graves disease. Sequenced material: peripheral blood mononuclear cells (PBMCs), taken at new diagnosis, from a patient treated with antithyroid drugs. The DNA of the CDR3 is TGCGCCAGCAGAAATAAAAGGGAAGCTTTCTTT. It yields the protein CASRNKREAFF.